The T cell receptor (beta chain) under discussion was sequenced for a study of shared clonotypes between healthy human individuals. Donors included only healthy HIV-negative adults lacking recent acute infections or vaccinations. Trimming removed 3 bases at V and 3 bases at J, with 11 bases between. Germline V gene sequence: CDR1 SNHLY, CDR2 FYNNEI. CDR3 length: 14 residues. Profiling relied on immunoSEQ multiplex PCR, and the TCRdb table lists in-frame clones only, not all of them. This table has some 790,000 clones, approximately 77% appearing once. The rearrangement joins TRBV2 to TRBJ1-2; maybe TRBD1 (5 bases). The TCR comes from a woman in her 30s in good health. The source material was memory CD4+ T cells sorted from blood. Described subset: CD45RA-negative fraction. Written as DNA, the CDR3 is TGTGCCAGCAGTGAGCGAAGGGGCGACTATGGCTACACCTTC. Residues: CASSERRGDYGYTF.